The 29 T cell receptor beta chains listed next were all sequenced from one sample in a study of control samples from healthy donors and cancer patients. Clones were read by immunoSEQ multiplex PCR, and TCRdb kept only the in-frame ones, dropping some. The sample shows 250,000 to 300,000 clones, over 70% of them seen only once. The sequencing sample was made of PBMCs. These receptor sequences come from a woman between 55 and 75 years old with lung cancer.

There are a few counts of this clone. The chain combines TRBV4-1 with TRBJ2-1; 12 nucleotides match TRBD2. V shed 0 bases and J 2 bases; nucleotides not matched to a gene: 8. The CDR3 loop spans 19 amino acids. Germline values: CDR1 MGHRA, CDR2 YSYEKL. CDR3 region: CASSQDQSSGRAAYNEQFF. The CDR3 region has the DNA TGCGCCAGCAGCCAAGATCAATCTAGCGGGAGGGCAGCCTACAATGAGCAGTTCTTC.

This clone appeared a few times. The chain is built from TRBV3-1 (or the pseudogene TRBV3-2) and TRBJ2-1; 8 nucleotides align to TRBD2. The CDR3 loop spans 15 amino acids. Losses at the gene ends were 4 bases for V and 5 bases for J; bases not matched to a gene: 7. Germline CDR1 and CDR2: LGHDT and YNNKEL (reference sequence). The CDR3 sequence: CASSLRGGRNNEQFF. The CDR3 DNA follows: TGTGCCAGCAGCCTCCGAGGCGGGAGGAACAATGAGCAGTTCTTC.

The chain uses TRBV6-5 and TRBJ1-1, with TRBD1 matching 7 bases. CDR1 is MNHEY, CDR2 SVGAGI, per germline. With V trimmed by 0 bases and J by 5 bases, 0 bases remained unmatched. There are 13 residues in the CDR3. The CDR3 DNA follows: TGTGCCAGCAGTTACTCGACAGGGACTGAAGCTTTCTTT. Its protein is CASSYSTGTEAFF.

The chain couples TRBV6-5 to TRBJ2-2, with 9 bases identical to TRBD2. The CDR3 is made up of 15 amino acids. CDR1 MNHEY and CDR2 SVGAGI come from the germline V gene. V trimming: 8 bases; J trimming: 6 bases; junction bases outside the gene matches: 10. The CDR3 reads CASRRGGRAAGELFF. As DNA, the CDR3 is TGTGCCAGCCGCAGGGGCGGGAGGGCCGCCGGGGAGCTGTTTTTT.

This clone was counted only a few times. The chain joins TRBV20-1 to TRBJ2-7, with D unclear. This CDR3 comprises 10 residues. Germline loops: CDR1 DFQATT, CDR2 SNEGSKA (reference sequence). Deletions cut 5 bases from V and 6 bases from J, with 8 bases between. CDR3 loop: CSAPLGEQYF. In nucleotides, the CDR3 is TGCAGTGCTCCTTTGGGCGAGCAGTACTTC.

This chain links TRBV7-9 with TRBJ2-2, with 8 nucleotides matching TRBD2. J gave up 7 bases and V 5 bases, and 9 bases lay outside the gene matches. Germline V gene lookup returns CDR1 SEHNR and CDR2 FQNEAQ (reference sequence). CDR3 size: 15 residues. CDR3 in DNA: TGTGCCAGCAGCCCCGTTGGCGGGGGGTTCGGGGAGCTGTTTTTT. Encoded protein: CASSPVGGGFGELFF.

The V gene is TRBV30, the J gene TRBJ1-1; D is possibly TRBD1 (6 bases). Per germline, CDR1 GTSNPN and CDR2 SVGIG (reference sequence). Trimming took 2 bases from V and 0 from J, leaving 13 bases between them. The CDR3 loop spans 15 amino acids. The CDR3 loop reads CAWSPRTAMNTEAFF. In DNA form, the CDR3 reads TGTGCCTGGAGTCCGAGGACAGCTATGAACACTGAAGCTTTCTTT.

The chain joins TRBV18 to TRBJ2-7; D uncertain. The CDR3 loop spans 13 amino acids. CDR1 is KGHSH and CDR2 is LQKENI in the germline V gene. V shed 0 bases and J shed 7 bases, with 10 bases lying between them. The CDR3 protein is CASSPPAAFEQYF. CDR3 bases: TGTGCCAGCTCACCACCGGCAGCATTTGAGCAGTACTTC. Based on the CDR3 plus reference TRBV18 and TRBJ2-7, the full variable domain is NAGVMQNPRHLVRRRGQEARLRCSPMKGHSHVYWYRQLPEEGLKFMVYLQKENIIDESGMPKERFSAEFPKEGPSILRIQQVVRGDSAAYFCASSPPAAFEQYFGPGTRLTVT.

As for this clone: The identical CDR3 is also encoded by other nucleotide sequences in the sample. This rearrangement joins TRBV6-5 to TRBJ1-6; D unclear. Trimming pared 6 bases from V and 1 base from J, leaving 1 base between. Germline values: CDR1 MNHEY, CDR2 SVGAGI. The length of the CDR3 is 12 residues. CDR3 protein: CASRSYNSPLHF. CDR3 nucleotide sequence: TGTGCCAGCAGGTCCTATAATTCACCCCTCCACTTT.

The CDR3 DNA reads as TGTGCCAGCAGCGTAGACTGGAACTATGGCTACACCTTC. It translates to CASSVDWNYGYTF. The V and J genes are TRBV9 and TRBJ1-2; D uncertain. The CDR3 contains 13 residues. Trimming pared 0 bases from V and 2 bases from J, leaving 5 bases between. CDR1 is SGDLS, CDR2 YYNGEE, per germline.

CDR3 bases: TGTGCCAGTAGTATAAGGGGACAGGGGGCGCTGGGGACGCAGTATTTT. Its translation: CASSIRGQGALGTQYF. The rearrangement joins TRBV19 to TRBJ2-3, with 12 bases that match TRBD1. V was pared by 2 bases and J by 9 bases, with 9 bases of the junction left unmatched. The germline V gene has CDR1 LNHDA and CDR2 SQIVND (reference sequence). CDR3 length equals 16 residues.

The chain employs TRBV5-4 and TRBJ2-3; D not certain. The length of the CDR3 is 16 residues. Trimming pared 3 bases from V and 2 bases from J, leaving 16 bases between. Germline lookup yields CDR1 SGHNT and CDR2 YYREEE (reference sequence). The CDR3 DNA follows: TGTGCCAGCAGCTCCCCGGTGGACCGATACACAGATACGCAGTATTTT. Protein sequence: CASSSPVDRYTDTQYF.

The chain has TRBV9 and TRBJ2-2; D is undetermined. In germline, CDR1 is SGDLS, CDR2 YYNGEE. The CDR3 covers 15 residues. Trimming shortened V by 3 bases and J by 5 bases, and 14 bases separated the two germline ends. The CDR3 protein is CASSGTTVGTGELFF. The CDR3 coding sequence is TGTGCCAGCAGCGGAACGACCGTAGGAACCGGGGAGCTGTTTTTT.

The chain has TRBV7-2 and TRBJ2-7, with D unresolved. The CDR3 length is 12 residues. CDR1 SGHTA and CDR2 FQGNSA come from the germline V gene. Trimming shortened V by 4 bases and J by 6 bases, and 10 bases separated the two germline ends. DNA for the CDR3: TGTGCCAGCAGCTCCTACGTCCGCGAGCAGTACTTC. Protein sequence: CASSSYVREQYF.

A single count supports this clone. This chain uses TRBV19 with TRBJ2-3, with D perhaps matching TRBD2 (6 bases). V dropped 7 bases and J dropped 4 bases, with 15 bases sitting between them. This CDR3 contains 14 residues. Germline CDR1 is LNHDA and CDR2 is SQIVND (reference sequence). The CDR3 spells CASTLTRESDTQYF. The CDR3, as DNA: TGTGCCAGTACGTTGACGCGGGAATCAGATACGCAGTATTTT.

This clone appeared a few times. The rearrangement links TRBV19 to TRBJ1-1; possibly TRBD1 for D (6 bases). In germline, CDR1 is LNHDA, CDR2 SQIVND (reference sequence). V was cut by 5 bases and J by 6 bases, with 16 bases left in between. The CDR3 sequence is 14 residues long. The CDR3 DNA is TGTGCCAGTAGTGTACAGGGCCGTGGGGCTGAAGCTTTCTTT. It codes for CASSVQGRGAEAFF.

The V and J genes are TRBV24-1 and TRBJ2-3; D is ambiguous. CDR1 and CDR2 (germline): KGHDR, SFDVKD. This CDR3 contains 14 residues. V lost 4 bases and J lost 5, with 12 bases in between. The CDR3 is CATSDRTVQDTQYF. The DNA of the CDR3 is TGTGCCACCAGTGACCGGACCGTTCAAGATACGCAGTATTTT.

This clone was observed a few times. The chain has TRBV3-1 (or the pseudogene TRBV3-2) and TRBJ2-1; D uncertain. The CDR3 extends over 16 amino acids. Trimming cost V 0 bases and J 0 bases, with 9 bases left between them. Germline loops: CDR1 LGHDT, CDR2 YNNKEL (reference sequence). DNA for the CDR3: TGTGCCAGCAGCCAAGAACTCTTAAGCTCCTACAATGAGCAGTTCTTC. This sequence encodes CASSQELLSSYNEQFF.

The V and J genes are TRBV5-1 and TRBJ1-5; no clear D gene. CDR1 is SGHRS and CDR2 is YFSETQ in the germline V gene. Trimming took off 0 bases at V and 7 bases at J, with 11 bases between the two ends. The CDR3 has 14 amino acids. DNA for the CDR3: TGCGCCAGCAGCTTGGAAGGGTCCTCCCAGCCCCAGCATTTT. As protein: CASSLEGSSQPQHF.

This clone was observed a few times. The chain uses TRBV11-3 and TRBJ2-7, with unresolved D. The CDR3 runs to 13 residues. The V end was cut by 3 bases, the J end by 0 bases, with 6 bases between. Germline V gives CDR1 SGHNT, CDR2 YENEEA. The CDR3 region is CASSFQDSYEQYF. The CDR3, as DNA: TGTGCCAGCAGCTTTCAGGACTCCTACGAGCAGTACTTC.

The chain links TRBV2 to TRBJ2-5; TRBD2 matches 8 bases. V trimming: 6 bases; J trimming: 3 bases; junction bases outside the gene matches: 6. Looked up from germline, CDR1 is SNHLY and CDR2 is FYNNEI. There are 14 residues in the CDR3. This CDR3 is CASSGGALEETQYF. The CDR3 nucleotides read TGTGCCAGCAGCGGGGGGGCACTAGAAGAGACCCAGTACTTC.

The chain couples TRBV18 to TRBJ1-1; D remains unclear. The CDR3 runs 16 residues. Trimming removed 3 bases from V and 3 bases from J, with 17 bases in between. Germline V gene lookup returns CDR1 KGHSH and CDR2 LQKENI. CDR3 DNA: TGTGCCAGCTCACCCCAAGTGGGAGTCGGCGACACTGAAGCTTTCTTT. This translates into CASSPQVGVGDTEAFF.

The J gene is TRBJ2-5, the V gene TRBV7-9, with 9 bases lining up with TRBD1. The CDR3 is 16 residues long. V was pared by 5 bases and J by 2 bases, with 9 bases of the junction left unmatched. Per the germline V gene, CDR1 is SEHNR and CDR2 is FQNEAQ (reference sequence). DNA of the CDR3: TGTGCCAGCAGCAAATTCCCGGGGACAGGGCAAGAGACCCAGTACTTC. This codes for CASSKFPGTGQETQYF.

This clone was seen only once. The chain uses TRBV7-2 and TRBJ1-5, with D maybe TRBD1 (5 bases). CDR3 length: 15 residues. Germline CDR1 SGHTA, CDR2 FQGNSA. V lost 7 bases and J lost 5, with 18 bases in between. The DNA of the CDR3 is TGTGCCAGCACCCTAGCGGGGGTTCTTCATCAGCCCCAGCATTTT. Encoded protein: CASTLAGVLHQPQHF.

The chain is built from TRBV10-2 and TRBJ1-1, with D maybe TRBD1 (5 bases). Trimming took 6 bases from V and 6 from J, leaving 8 bases between them. CDR3 size: 11 residues. Germline V gene sequence: CDR1 WSHSY, CDR2 SAAADI. CDR3 sequence reads: CASSRVAEAFF. The CDR3 DNA sequence: TGCGCCAGCAGCAGGGTGGCTGAAGCTTTCTTT.

As concerns this clone: This same CDR3 is encoded by further DNA sequences in the sample. The chain employs TRBV3-1 (or the pseudogene TRBV3-2) and TRBJ2-5; D not resolved. This CDR3 has 12 amino acids. Trimming left V 5 bases short and J 0 bases short, with 4 bases between. Germline V CDR1 and CDR2: LGHDT, YNNKEL (reference sequence). The CDR3: CASSYYQETQYF. CDR3 bases: TGTGCCAGCAGCTATTACCAAGAGACCCAGTACTTC.

The CDR3 here is CASSSLSTGELFF. The CDR3 region has the DNA TGTGCCAGCAGCTCGCTCAGCACCGGGGAGCTGTTTTTT. The rearrangement links TRBV11-2 to TRBJ2-2; D is uncertain. In germline, CDR1 is SGHAT, CDR2 FQNNGV. The CDR3 covers 13 residues. V was shortened by 4 bases and J by 4 bases, with 7 bases between the two germline ends.

This chain connects TRBV5-1 to TRBJ1-4, with 8 bases identical to TRBD1. This CDR3 comprises 14 residues. The ends lost 4 bases at V and 8 bases at J; junction bases unmatched: 7. Germline-derived CDR1 and CDR2 are SGHRS and YFSETQ. The CDR3 loop is CASSPDGQGEKLFF. In DNA, the CDR3 is TGCGCCAGCAGCCCGGACGGACAGGGCGAAAAACTGTTTTTT. The variable domain in full, with the rest retrieved from reference TRBV5-1 and TRBJ1-4, is KAGVTQTPRYLIKTRGQQVTLSCSPISGHRSVSWYQQTPGQGLQFLFEYFSETQRNKGNFPGRFSGRQFSNSRSEMNVSTLELGDSALYLCASSPDGQGEKLFFGSGTQLSVL.

A few counts support this clone. V gene TRBV15 combines with J gene TRBJ1-1; TRBD1 agrees at 8 bases. V lost 5 bases to trimming and J lost 6 bases; unmatched junction nucleotides: 11. Germline values: CDR1 LNHNV, CDR2 YYDKDF (reference sequence). CDR3 length equals 15 residues. The CDR3 reads CATSSRDRGRSEAFF. CDR3 nucleotides: TGTGCCACCAGCTCTAGAGACAGGGGTCGGTCTGAAGCTTTCTTT.